The TCR beta chain under discussion was sequenced for a study of blood T cell repertoires in COVID-19. Germline loops: CDR1 ENHRY, CDR2 SYGVKD. This CDR3 has 15 residues. Trimming removed 10 bases from V and 7 bases from J; junction bases left unmatched: 15. Authors' methods: Quantification of nucleated cells was approximated via reference gene primer amplification. Sequencing was performed with immunoSEQ multiplex PCR; in TCRdb, only in-frame clones are kept and a portion is missing. V, J and clone size are taken as reported in that table, and D and trimming were inferred from the DNA itself. Counted here are 200,000 to 250,000 clones, about 90% occurring once; the ten biggest clones make up around 0.9%. Enrolment of Seattle patients took place during active infection, and they were followed longitudinally.

This chain uses TRBV10-3 with TRBJ1-2; 10 bases agree with TRBD1. Sequenced material: peripheral blood. This receptor was obtained from a man aged 25 to 45 with COVID-19, enrolled during active disease. In nucleotides, the CDR3 is TGTGCCACCCGTGATGCCGACAGGGGGCGGATTGGCTACACCTTC. This sequence encodes CATRDADRGRIGYTF.